Listed here is a single T cell receptor beta chain. A few counts support this clonotype. What this receptor recognizes is not known. Base qualities are not recorded, but no much larger clone differs from it by a single base. In the paper's terms, the treatment or condition label means: approximately 9-day PBMC culture with coronavirus spike peptide pools or control peptides (ViraFEST assay). CD4+ T cells from unexposed donors were collected before the COVID-19 pandemic (2011-2018). The ViraFEST assay, used in the study, expanded antigen-specific T cells with peptide pools and then identified the expanded clonotypes through TCR sequencing. PBMCs were cultured at fewer than 2.5 million per well in IMDM supplemented with approximately 5% human AB serum and around 9.5 IU/ml IL-2, with approximately 9.5 ug/ml peptide pools added. Half of the culture medium was replaced with fresh IL-2-containing medium on days 3 and 7. CD4+ T cells were isolated after roughly nine days of culture through negative selection using the EasySep CD4+ T cell isolation kit. As cell number allowed, CD4+ T cells from unexposed donors were tested for reactivity to SARS-CoV-2 S and N and to four common cold coronavirus spike pools. PBMCs were separated from whole blood using Ficoll-Paque Plus gradient centrifugation and then either used fresh or cryopreserved at -140C. In general, triplicate wells were set up for every culture condition. Leukapheresis product for the unexposed donors was bought commercially.

Trimming accounts for 5 bases at V and 8 bases at J, while the number of junction bases matched to no gene is 20. Measured from the cysteine to the phenylalanine, the CDR3 is 18 residues long. Only the CDR3 part of the read is kept: 54 bases, read in frame from the first base. CDR1 and CDR2, per the germline V gene, are SNHLY and FYNNEI. This entry belongs to a study of vaccination and CD4 T cells after COVID-19 (dated by TCRdb to 2022 to 2024). Context from the whole study: The convalescent cohort included six males and four females, with two Hispanic individuals, seven Caucasians, two Asians and one multiracial person. The spike-specific CD4+ TCR repertoire was compared before and after mRNA vaccination in fewer than eleven COVID-19 convalescent patients and a few infection-naive healthy vaccine recipients. In control cultures, a CEFX viral epitope pool was used as positive control, an HIV-1 Nef peptide pool was used as negative control, or no peptide was added. Each participant got two doses of either the Pfizer-BioNTech BNT162b2 vaccine (n=8) or the Moderna mRNA-1273 vaccine (n=2). Post-COVID blood samples were collected from convalescent patients a median of about 92 days after diagnosis, with a range of about 30 to 161 days. At the TCR clonotype level, an earlier paper using these donors assessed memory CD4+ T cell crossreactivity between SARS-CoV-2 and common cold coronavirus spike proteins. Culture stimuli were overlapping spike peptide pools from SARS-CoV-2 and from the common cold coronaviruses HCoV-NL63, HCoV-OC43 and HCoV-229E. Post-vaccine blood samples were collected a median of approximately 68 days after the second vaccine dose, ranging from roughly 13 to 250 days. General study outcomes and caveats: Among the post-vaccine SARS-CoV-2-reactive clones in convalescent patients, a median approximately 86% showed up only after vaccination, which suggests vaccine-specific priming. The number of convalescent patients in the study was relatively small, and the study did not examine early timepoints following natural infection. Nearly all vaccine-specific clones in convalescent patients (304 of 307) were mono-reactive for SARS-CoV-2 spike rather than cross-reactive with common cold coronaviruses. The median number of SARS-CoV-2-reactive clonotypes rose from around 21 after infection to 38 after vaccination, but the change was not significant.

Preparation of the library involved PCR. DNA from cultured CD4+ T cells underwent TCR sequencing with the Oncomine TCR Beta short-read assay at the Johns Hopkins FTIC core. The QIAamp micro DNA kit was used to extract genomic DNA from the cultured CD4+ T cells. Oncomine TCR Beta libraries from cultured CD4+ T cells were pooled with unique dual indexes and sequenced on an Illumina iSeq 100. The authors processed their data as follows. Non-productive sequences were removed, and CDR3s not starting with C, not ending with F or W, or shorter than 7 amino acids were discarded. The MANAFEST web application identified antigen-specific clonotypes by comparing peptide-stimulated wells against reference wells and other culture wells. To be called positive, a clone needed an FDR below 0.05, an odds ratio above 5, and a productive frequency above 0.1% in at least two of three replicate wells. Cross-reactive clonotypes were defined as significantly expanded in both SARS-CoV-2 spike wells and at least one common cold coronavirus spike condition. Similarity between CDR3 sequences was evaluated in R version 3.6.1 using Levenshtein distances (stringdist) and unrooted phylogenetic trees (ape). TCRdb itself trimmed the public reads at Q25 with fastp, ran MiXCR and retained productive beta chains. Under each unique CDR3 protein, matching rows form one entry showing the most common genes and DNA. What appears here as the V and J calls and clone size reflects TCRdb's work, not the paper's. The sample table shows 12,000 or so distinct CDR3 sequences, and about 40% are seen once. The ten largest clones represent approximately 15% of the sample.

The receptor chain draws on TRBV2 and TRBJ2-2, and TRBD2 matches 7 of the central bases. Sequenced sample: CD4+ T cells from blood, cultured in vitro. The sequence came from a human donor in good health. This receptor has the CDR3 CASSHPGQRDYSAGELFF. The sequenced DNA is TGTGCCAGCAGTCACCCTGGCCAGCGGGATTATTCGGCGGGGGAGCTGTTTTTT.